What follows is one T cell receptor beta chain and its context. What it binds is unknown. On approximately day 9 of culture, CD4+ T cells were separated out. This entry comes from a study of vaccination effects on CD4 cells after COVID-19. CDR3 length: 14 amino acids. Germline lookup yields CDR1 KGHDR and CDR2 SFDVKD. Trimming stripped 6 bases from V and 2 bases from J, with 9 bases between. Generated by immunoSEQ multiplex PCR, the TCRdb table keeps only in-frame clones and is missing some. Of some 40,000 clones listed, about 80% are singletons. The sequencing here drew on CD4+ T cells from PBMCs cultured without peptide, taken before COVID-19 vaccination. This chain uses TRBV24-1 with TRBJ2-2, with no clear D. This sequence was found in a human donor who received a COVID-19 vaccine. The CDR3 nucleotides are TGTGCCACCAGTCCAGAAGTTAACACCGGGGAGCTGTTTTTT. Encoded protein: CATSPEVNTGELFF.